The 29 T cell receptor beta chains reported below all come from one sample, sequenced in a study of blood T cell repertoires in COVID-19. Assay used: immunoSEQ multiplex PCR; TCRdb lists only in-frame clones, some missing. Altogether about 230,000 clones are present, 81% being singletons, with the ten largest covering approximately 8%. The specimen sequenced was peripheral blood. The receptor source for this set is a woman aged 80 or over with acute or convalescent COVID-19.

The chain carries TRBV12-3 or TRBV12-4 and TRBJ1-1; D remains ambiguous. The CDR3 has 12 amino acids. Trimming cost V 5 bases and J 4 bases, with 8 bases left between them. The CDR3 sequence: CASSLSSTEAFF. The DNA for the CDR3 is TGTGCCAGCAGTCTATCGAGCACTGAAGCTTTCTTT.

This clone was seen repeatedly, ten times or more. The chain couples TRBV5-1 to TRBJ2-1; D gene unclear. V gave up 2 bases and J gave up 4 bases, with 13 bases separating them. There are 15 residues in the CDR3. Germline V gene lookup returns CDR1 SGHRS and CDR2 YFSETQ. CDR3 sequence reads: CASSLAVDLYNEQFF. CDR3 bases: TGCGCCAGCAGCTTAGCCGTAGATCTTTACAATGAGCAGTTCTTC.

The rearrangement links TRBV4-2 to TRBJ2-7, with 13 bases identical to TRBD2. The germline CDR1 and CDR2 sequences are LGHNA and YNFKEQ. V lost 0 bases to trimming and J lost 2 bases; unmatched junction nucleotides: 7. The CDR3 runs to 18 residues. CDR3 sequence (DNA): TGTGCCAGCAGCCAAGATCGCGAACTAGCGGGGGGGGCCTACGAGCAGTACTTC. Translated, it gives CASSQDRELAGGAYEQYF.

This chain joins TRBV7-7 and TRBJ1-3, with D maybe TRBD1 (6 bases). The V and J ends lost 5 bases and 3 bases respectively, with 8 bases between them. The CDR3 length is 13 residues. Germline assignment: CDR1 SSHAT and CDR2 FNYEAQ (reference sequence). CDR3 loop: CASSTGHGNTIYF. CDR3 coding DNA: TGTGCCAGCAGCACGGGACATGGAAACACCATATATTTT. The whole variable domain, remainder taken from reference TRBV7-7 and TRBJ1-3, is GAGVSQSPRYKVTKRGQDVTLRCDPISSHATLYWYQQALGQGPEFLTYFNYEAQPDKSGLPSDRFSAERPEGSISTLTIQRTEQRDSAMYRCASSTGHGNTIYFGEGSWLTVV.

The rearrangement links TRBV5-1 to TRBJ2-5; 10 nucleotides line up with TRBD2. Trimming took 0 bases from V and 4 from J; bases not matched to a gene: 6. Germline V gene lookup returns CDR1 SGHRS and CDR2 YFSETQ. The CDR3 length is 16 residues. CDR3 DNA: TGCGCCAGCAGCTTGGGAGCTAGCGGGAGAATAGAGACCCAGTACTTC. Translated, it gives CASSLGASGRIETQYF.

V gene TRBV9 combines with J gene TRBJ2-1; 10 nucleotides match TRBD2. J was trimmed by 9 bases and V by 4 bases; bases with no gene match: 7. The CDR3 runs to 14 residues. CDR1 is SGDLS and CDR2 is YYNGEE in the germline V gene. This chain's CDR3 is CASSLRTSGGEQFF. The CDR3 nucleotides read TGTGCCAGCAGCCTTCGGACTAGCGGTGGTGAGCAGTTCTTC.

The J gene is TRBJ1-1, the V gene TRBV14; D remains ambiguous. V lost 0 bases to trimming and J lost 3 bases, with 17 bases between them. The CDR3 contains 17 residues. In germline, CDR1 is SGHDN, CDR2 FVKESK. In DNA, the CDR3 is TGTGCCAGCAGCCAAGATGATATTGGCAGGTTTGACACTGAAGCTTTCTTT. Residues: CASSQDDIGRFDTEAFF.

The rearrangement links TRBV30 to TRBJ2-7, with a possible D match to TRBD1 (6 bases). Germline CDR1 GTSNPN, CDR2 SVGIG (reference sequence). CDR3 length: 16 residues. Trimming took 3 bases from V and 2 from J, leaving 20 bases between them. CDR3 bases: TGTGCCTGGAGCCAAAAACTTCAGGGGTCCCCCTACGAGCAGTACTTC. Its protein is CAWSQKLQGSPYEQYF.

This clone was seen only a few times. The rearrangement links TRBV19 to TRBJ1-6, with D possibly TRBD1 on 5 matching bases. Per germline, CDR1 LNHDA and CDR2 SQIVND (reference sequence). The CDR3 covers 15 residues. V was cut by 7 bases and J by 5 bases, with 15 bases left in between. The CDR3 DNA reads TGTGCCAGTACCCCGGGGGGTATGGATAATTCACCCCTCCACTTT. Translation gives CASTPGGMDNSPLHF. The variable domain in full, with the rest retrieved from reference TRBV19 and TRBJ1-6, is DGGITQSPKYLFRKEGQNVTLSCEQNLNHDAMYWYRQDPGQGLRLIYYSQIVNDFQKGDIAEGYSVSREKKESFPLTVTSAQKNPTAFYLCASTPGGMDNSPLHFGNGTRLTVT.

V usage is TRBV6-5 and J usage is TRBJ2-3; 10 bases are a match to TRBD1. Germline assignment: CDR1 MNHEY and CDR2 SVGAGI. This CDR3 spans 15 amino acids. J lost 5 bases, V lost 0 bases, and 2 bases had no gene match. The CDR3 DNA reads TGTGCCAGCAGTTACTCGACAGGGGGCAAAGATACGCAGTATTTT. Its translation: CASSYSTGGKDTQYF.

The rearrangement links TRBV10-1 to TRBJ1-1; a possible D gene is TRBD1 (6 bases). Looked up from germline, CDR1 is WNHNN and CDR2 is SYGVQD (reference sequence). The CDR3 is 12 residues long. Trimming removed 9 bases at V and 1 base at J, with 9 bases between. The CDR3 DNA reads TGCGCCAGTGGACAGACGAACACTGAAGCTTTCTTT. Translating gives CASGQTNTEAFF.

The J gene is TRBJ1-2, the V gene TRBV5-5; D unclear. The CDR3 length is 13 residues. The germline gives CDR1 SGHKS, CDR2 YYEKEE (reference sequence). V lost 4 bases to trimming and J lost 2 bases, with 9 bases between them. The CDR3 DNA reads TGTGCCAGCAGCGCGCCATCAAACTATGGCTACACCTTC. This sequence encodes CASSAPSNYGYTF.

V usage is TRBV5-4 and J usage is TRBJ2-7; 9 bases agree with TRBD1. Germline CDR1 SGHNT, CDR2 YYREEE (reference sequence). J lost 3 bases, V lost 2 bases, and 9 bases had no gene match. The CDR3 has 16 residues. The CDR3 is CASSFTGGRSVYEQYF. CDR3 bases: TGTGCCAGCAGCTTCACAGGGGGCCGCAGCGTCTACGAGCAGTACTTC. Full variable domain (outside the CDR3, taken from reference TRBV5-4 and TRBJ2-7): ETGVTQSPTHLIKTRGQQVTLRCSSQSGHNTVSWYQQALGQGPQFIFQYYREEENGRGNFPPRFSGLQFPNYSSELNVNALELDDSALYLCASSFTGGRSVYEQYFGPGTRLTVT.

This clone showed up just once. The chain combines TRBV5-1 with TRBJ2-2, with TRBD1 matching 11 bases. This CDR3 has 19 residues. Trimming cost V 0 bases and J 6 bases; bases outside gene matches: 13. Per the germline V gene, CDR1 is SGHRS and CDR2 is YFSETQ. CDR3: CASSLEAGTGGAPAGELFF. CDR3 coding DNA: TGCGCCAGCAGCTTGGAAGCCGGGACAGGGGGGGCCCCGGCCGGGGAGCTGTTTTTT. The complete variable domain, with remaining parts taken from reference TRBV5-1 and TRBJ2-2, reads KAGVTQTPRYLIKTRGQQVTLSCSPISGHRSVSWYQQTPGQGLQFLFEYFSETQRNKGNFPGRFSGRQFSNSRSEMNVSTLELGDSALYLCASSLEAGTGGAPAGELFFGEGSRLTVL.

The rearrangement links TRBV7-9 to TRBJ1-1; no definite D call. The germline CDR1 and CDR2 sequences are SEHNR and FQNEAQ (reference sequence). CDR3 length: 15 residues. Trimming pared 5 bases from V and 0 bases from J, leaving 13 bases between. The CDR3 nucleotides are TGTGCCAGCAGCCCCACGATAAGCCTGAACACTGAAGCTTTCTTT. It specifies CASSPTISLNTEAFF.

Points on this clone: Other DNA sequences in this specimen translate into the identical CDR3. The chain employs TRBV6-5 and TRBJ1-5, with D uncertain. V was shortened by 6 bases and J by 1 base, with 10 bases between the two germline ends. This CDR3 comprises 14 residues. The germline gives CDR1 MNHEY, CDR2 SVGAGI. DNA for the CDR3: TGTGCCAGCAGCTCCGGGAAGAGCAATCAGCCCCAGCATTTT. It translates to CASSSGKSNQPQHF.

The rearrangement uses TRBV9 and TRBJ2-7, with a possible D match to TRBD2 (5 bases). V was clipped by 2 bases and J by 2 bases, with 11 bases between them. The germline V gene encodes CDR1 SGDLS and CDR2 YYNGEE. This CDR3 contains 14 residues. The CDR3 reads CASSVAVGAYEQYF. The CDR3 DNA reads TGTGCCAGCAGCGTGGCAGTGGGAGCCTACGAGCAGTACTTC. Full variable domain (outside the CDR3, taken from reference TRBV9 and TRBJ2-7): DSGVTQTPKHLITATGQRVTLRCSPRSGDLSVYWYQQSLDQGLQFLIQYYNGEERAKGNILERFSAQQFPDLHSELNLSSLELGDSALYFCASSVAVGAYEQYFGPGTRLTVT.

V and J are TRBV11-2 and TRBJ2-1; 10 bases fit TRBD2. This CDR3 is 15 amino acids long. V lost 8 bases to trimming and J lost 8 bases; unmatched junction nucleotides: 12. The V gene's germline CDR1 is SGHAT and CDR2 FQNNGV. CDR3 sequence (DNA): TGTGCCAGCGCGCCCTCTAGCGGGAGTTGGGATGAGCAGTTCTTC. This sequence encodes CASAPSSGSWDEQFF.

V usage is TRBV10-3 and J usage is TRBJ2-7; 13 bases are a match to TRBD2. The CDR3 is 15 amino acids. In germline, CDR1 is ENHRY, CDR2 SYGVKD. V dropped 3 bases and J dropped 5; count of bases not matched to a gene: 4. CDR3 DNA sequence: TGTGCCATCAGTGAAGGACTAGCGGGAGTTAACGAGCAGTACTTC. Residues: CAISEGLAGVNEQYF.

DNA of the CDR3: TGTGCCAGCAGCCTCCGGCCTCAGGGGGGCAATGAGCAGTTCTTC. Translation gives CASSLRPQGGNEQFF. The chain is built from TRBV11-3 and TRBJ2-1, with a weak D call TRBD1 (7 bases). The CDR3 loop spans 15 amino acids. CDR1 SGHNT and CDR2 YENEEA come from the germline V gene. Trimming took 5 bases from V and 6 from J, leaving 17 bases between them.

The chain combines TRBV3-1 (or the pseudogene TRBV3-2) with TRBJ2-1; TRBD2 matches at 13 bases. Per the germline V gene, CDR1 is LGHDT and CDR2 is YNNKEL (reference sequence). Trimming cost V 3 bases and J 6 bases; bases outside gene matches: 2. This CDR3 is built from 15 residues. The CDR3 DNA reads TGTGCCAGCAGCCACCGGACTAGCGGGAGCAATGAGCAGTTCTTC. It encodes CASSHRTSGSNEQFF.

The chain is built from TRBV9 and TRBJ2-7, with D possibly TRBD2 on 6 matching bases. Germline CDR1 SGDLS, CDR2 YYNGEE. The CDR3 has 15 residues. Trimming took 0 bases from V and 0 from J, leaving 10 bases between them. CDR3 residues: CASSVAWDSSYEQYF. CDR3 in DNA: TGTGCCAGCAGCGTAGCCTGGGACTCCTCCTACGAGCAGTACTTC.

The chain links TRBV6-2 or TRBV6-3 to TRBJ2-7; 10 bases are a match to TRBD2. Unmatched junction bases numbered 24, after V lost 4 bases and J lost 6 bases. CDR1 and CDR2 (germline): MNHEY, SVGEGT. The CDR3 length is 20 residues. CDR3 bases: TGTGCCAGCAGTTCCGACAGGGGCGCAGCGGGAGGGCCATTATCTCCCGAGCAGTACTTC. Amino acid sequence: CASSSDRGAAGGPLSPEQYF.

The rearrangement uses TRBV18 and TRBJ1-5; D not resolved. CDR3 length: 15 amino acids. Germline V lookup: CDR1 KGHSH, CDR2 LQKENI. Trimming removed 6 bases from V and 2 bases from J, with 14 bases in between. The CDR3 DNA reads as TGTGCCAGCTCTTCCGGGTACTCTGGCAATCAGCCCCAGCATTTT. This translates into CASSSGYSGNQPQHF.

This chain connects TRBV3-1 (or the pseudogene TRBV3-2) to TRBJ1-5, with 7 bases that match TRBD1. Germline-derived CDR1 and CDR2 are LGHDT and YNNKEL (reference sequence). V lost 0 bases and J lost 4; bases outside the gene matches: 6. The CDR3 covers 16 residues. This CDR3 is CASSQDRQGRNQPQHF. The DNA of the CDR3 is TGTGCCAGCAGCCAAGATCGACAGGGTAGGAATCAGCCCCAGCATTTT.

The CDR3, as DNA: TGTGCCAGCTCCCCGGACGGGGACAGAAATCAGCCCCAGCATTTT. The encoded protein is CASSPDGDRNQPQHF. The chain employs TRBV18 and TRBJ1-5; 7 bases fit TRBD1. Germline loops: CDR1 KGHSH, CDR2 LQKENI. The CDR3 covers 15 residues. Losses at the gene ends were 6 bases for V and 4 bases for J; bases not matched to a gene: 9.

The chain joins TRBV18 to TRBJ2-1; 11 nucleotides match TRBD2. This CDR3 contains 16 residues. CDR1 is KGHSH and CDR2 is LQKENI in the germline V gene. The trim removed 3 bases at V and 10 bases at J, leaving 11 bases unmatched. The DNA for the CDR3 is TGTGCCAGCTCACCCCCCCTAGCGGGGGGAAAAGGGGAGCAGTTCTTC. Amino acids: CASSPPLAGGKGEQFF.

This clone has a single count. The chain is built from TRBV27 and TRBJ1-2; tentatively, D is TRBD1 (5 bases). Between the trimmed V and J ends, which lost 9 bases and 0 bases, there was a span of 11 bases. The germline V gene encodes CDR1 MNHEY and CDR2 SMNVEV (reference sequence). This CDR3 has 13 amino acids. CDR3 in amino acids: CASLGGANYGYTF. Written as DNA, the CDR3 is TGTGCCAGTCTCGGGGGGGCTAACTATGGCTACACCTTC.

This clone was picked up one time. Written as DNA, the CDR3 is TGCGCCAGCAGCCAAGGAGACAGGGGGCCGTACGAGCAGTACTTC. It yields the protein CASSQGDRGPYEQYF. The chain employs TRBV4-1 and TRBJ2-7; 10 bases match TRBD1. With 1 base clipped from V and 4 bases from J, the junction kept 4 bases outside the gene matches. Germline loops: CDR1 MGHRA, CDR2 YSYEKL. There are 15 residues in the CDR3.